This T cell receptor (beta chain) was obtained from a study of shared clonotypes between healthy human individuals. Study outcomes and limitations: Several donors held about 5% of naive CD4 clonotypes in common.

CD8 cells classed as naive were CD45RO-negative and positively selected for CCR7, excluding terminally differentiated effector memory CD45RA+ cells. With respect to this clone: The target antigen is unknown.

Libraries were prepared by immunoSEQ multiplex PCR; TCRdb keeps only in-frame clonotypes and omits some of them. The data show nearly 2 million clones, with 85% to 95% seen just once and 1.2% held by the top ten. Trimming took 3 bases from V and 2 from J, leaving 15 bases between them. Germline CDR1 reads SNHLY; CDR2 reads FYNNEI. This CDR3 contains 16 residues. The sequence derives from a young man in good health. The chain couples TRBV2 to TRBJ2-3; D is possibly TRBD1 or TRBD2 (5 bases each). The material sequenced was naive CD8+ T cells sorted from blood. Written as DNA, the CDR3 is TGTGCCAGCAGTGACACCCTCGGGGCCCTCACAGATACGCAGTATTTT. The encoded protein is CASSDTLGALTDTQYF.